The 32 T cell receptor beta chains below all came from one sample that was sequenced in a study of blood T cell repertoires in COVID-19. The data were produced by immunoSEQ multiplex PCR, yet TCRdb's version contains in-frame clones alone and is incomplete. Of approximately 480,000 clones in the sample, 85% to 90% were seen once. What was sequenced was peripheral blood. Source of these receptors: a man aged 18 to 30 with COVID-19, enrolled during active disease.

The chain joins TRBV5-1 to TRBJ1-2; TRBD1 agrees at 7 bases. Germline V gives CDR1 SGHRS, CDR2 YFSETQ. V gave up 4 bases and J gave up 3 bases; unmatched junction bases: 9. This CDR3 is 15 amino acids long. The CDR3 sequence: CASSPGTVTHYGYTF. CDR3 in DNA: TGCGCCAGCAGCCCGGGGACAGTCACTCACTATGGCTACACCTTC.

V and J are TRBV29-1 and TRBJ1-2; D is unclear. The germline V gene has CDR1 SQVTM and CDR2 ANQGSEA. The CDR3 covers 12 residues. The germline V and J ends were trimmed by 8 bases and 1 base, with 11 bases remaining between them. The CDR3 sequence is CSLLTGNYGYTF. As DNA, the CDR3 is TGCAGCCTACTGACGGGTAACTATGGCTACACCTTC.

The chain employs TRBV5-4 and TRBJ2-5; 10 bases align to TRBD2. The V gene's germline CDR1 is SGHNT and CDR2 YYREEE (reference sequence). The V segment lost 2 bases and the J segment 1 base; nucleotides outside the gene matches: 2. The CDR3 sequence is 15 residues long. The CDR3 nucleotides read TGTGCCAGCAGCTTCACTAGCGGGATCCAAGAGACCCAGTACTTC. Translation: CASSFTSGIQETQYF.

This chain links TRBV6-5 with TRBJ1-1, with 7 bases aligning to TRBD1. Germline V CDR1 and CDR2: MNHEY, SVGAGI. V was clipped by 7 bases and J by 0 bases; unmatched bases: 5. This CDR3 contains 14 residues. Here the CDR3 reads CASNRDRVNTEAFF. The CDR3 nucleotides are TGTGCCAGCAATAGGGACAGAGTGAACACTGAAGCTTTCTTT.

The V and J genes are TRBV7-9 and TRBJ2-3; a possible D gene is TRBD2 (6 bases). The germline gives CDR1 SEHNR, CDR2 FQNEAQ (reference sequence). V shed 2 bases and J shed 0 bases, with 9 bases lying between them. The CDR3 spans 15 residues. CDR3 amino acids: CASSLLAGSTDTQYF. CDR3 bases: TGTGCCAGCAGCTTACTGGCGGGGAGCACAGATACGCAGTATTTT.

The chain employs TRBV21-1 and TRBJ2-2; TRBD2, as called in the table, went unchecked against the DNA. TRBV21-1 is a pseudogene locus. This CDR3 has 12 amino acids. This chain's CDR3 is CASSKRAGELFF. As DNA, the CDR3 is TGTGCCAGCAGCAAACGGGCCGGGGAGCTGTTTTTT.

The chain couples TRBV11-3 to TRBJ2-4; a possible D gene is TRBD1 (6 bases). The CDR3 sequence is 16 residues long. The germline V gene has CDR1 SGHNT and CDR2 YENEEA. Trimming took 5 bases from V and 0 from J, leaving 14 bases between them. CDR3 amino acids: CASSPSQGIAKNIQYF. The CDR3 nucleotides are TGTGCCAGCAGCCCCTCACAGGGAATAGCCAAAAACATTCAGTACTTC.

The chain couples TRBV7-9 to TRBJ2-7, with 9 bases aligning to TRBD2. The V and J ends lost 5 bases and 0 bases, in that order; junction bases with no gene match: 5. CDR3 length: 15 amino acids. Looked up from germline, CDR1 is SEHNR and CDR2 is FQNEAQ (reference sequence). CDR3 nucleotide sequence: TGTGCCAGCAGCAAGAGTAGCGGGAGCTCCTACGAGCAGTACTTC. Its translation: CASSKSSGSSYEQYF.

V and J are TRBV4-1 and TRBJ2-2; tentative D call: TRBD1 (5 bases). The ends were cut back, 8 bases at V and 5 bases at J, with 12 bases in the middle. This CDR3 comprises 13 residues. Germline values: CDR1 MGHRA, CDR2 YSYEKL. The CDR3 sequence: CASAEQATGELFF. In DNA form, the CDR3 reads TGCGCCAGCGCAGAACAGGCAACCGGGGAGCTGTTTTTT.

The V and J genes are TRBV10-3 and TRBJ1-2; the D is unclear. With 4 bases removed from V and 4 bases from J, the gap between germline ends came to 10 bases. The germline V gene has CDR1 ENHRY and CDR2 SYGVKD. The CDR3 totals 13 residues. CDR3 region: CAISAYGSYGYTF. The CDR3 nucleotides read TGTGCCATCAGTGCCTACGGGTCCTATGGCTACACCTTC.

This clone came up once. Written as DNA, the CDR3 is TGTGCCAGCTCACCAGGACTAGGTAATGAGCAGTTCTTC. It yields the protein CASSPGLGNEQFF. This sequence joins TRBV18 and TRBJ2-1, with 7 bases that match TRBD2. CDR1 is KGHSH and CDR2 is LQKENI in the germline V gene. V gave up 2 bases and J gave up 7 bases; unmatched junction bases: 2. The CDR3 loop spans 13 amino acids.

V gene TRBV7-8 combines with J gene TRBJ1-2, with D maybe TRBD1 (6 bases). Germline CDR1 SGHVS, CDR2 FQNEAQ. V lost 5 bases and J 7 bases, leaving 11 bases between the germline ends. This CDR3 region has 12 residues. CDR3 in amino acids: CASSPPQGGYTF. The CDR3 nucleotides read TGTGCCAGCAGCCCACCACAGGGTGGCTACACCTTC.

V usage is TRBV7-2 and J usage is TRBJ2-3; TRBD2 matches at 10 bases. This CDR3 is 14 amino acids long. Germline V gene sequence: CDR1 SGHTA, CDR2 FQGNSA. Trimming removed 1 base from V and 11 bases from J; junction bases left unmatched: 6. CDR3 protein: CASSLVGTSVRQYF. CDR3 bases: TGTGCCAGCAGCTTAGTGGGGACTAGCGTTAGGCAGTATTTT.

The rearrangement uses TRBV14 and TRBJ2-7; TRBD2 matches 16 bases. CDR1 and CDR2 from the germline V gene are SGHDN and FVKESK. This CDR3 has 17 amino acids. The J segment lost 7 bases and the V segment lost 3 bases, leaving 9 bases of the junction unmatched. This chain's CDR3 is CASSHLAGLAGGQEQYF. In nucleotides, the CDR3 is TGTGCCAGCAGCCATCTAGCGGGACTAGCGGGAGGGCAAGAGCAGTACTTC.

This rearrangement joins TRBV7-2 to TRBJ1-5; D possibly corresponds to TRBD1 (5 bases). The germline V gene encodes CDR1 SGHTA and CDR2 FQGNSA. V lost 1 base, J lost 3 bases, and 13 bases lay in between. The CDR3 spans 16 residues. The CDR3 protein is CASSLGMGLDNQPQHF. CDR3 coding DNA: TGTGCCAGCAGCTTAGGAATGGGGCTGGACAATCAGCCCCAGCATTTT.

This clone was detected only once. J is TRBJ2-5 and V is TRBV6-5; weak D call: TRBD2 (5 bases). This CDR3 contains 14 residues. Trimming stripped 3 bases from V and 5 bases from J, with 13 bases between. The germline CDR1 and CDR2 sequences are MNHEY and SVGAGI. CDR3 DNA: TGTGCCAGCAGTTATTCCGGGGAGAGGGAGACCCAGTACTTC. This sequence encodes CASSYSGERETQYF.

The chain links TRBV7-2 to TRBJ2-5, with 7 bases matching TRBD1. The germline gives CDR1 SGHTA, CDR2 FQGNSA. This CDR3 region has 14 residues. The V segment lost 0 bases and the J segment 9 bases; nucleotides outside the gene matches: 7. Written as DNA, the CDR3 is TGTGCCAGCAGCTTAGCTCGGGACAGCTATTCCCAGTACTTC. Translated, it gives CASSLARDSYSQYF. Together with reference TRBV7-2 and TRBJ2-5, the CDR3 gives the full variable domain: GAGVSQSPSNKVTEKGKDVELRCDPISGHTALYWYRQSLGQGLEFLIYFQGNSAPDKSGLPSDRFSAERTGGSVSTLTIQRTQQEDSAVYLCASSLARDSYSQYFGPGTRLLVL.

The chain employs TRBV11-2 and TRBJ2-1; tentatively, D is TRBD2 (5 bases). The CDR3 is made up of 15 amino acids. Germline CDR1 and CDR2: SGHAT and FQNNGV. V was pared by 0 bases and J by 1 base, with 7 bases between. The CDR3 DNA reads as TGTGCCAGCAGCTTAGACGGAGGATCCTACAATGAGCAGTTCTTC. The encoded protein is CASSLDGGSYNEQFF.

This clone was observed a handful of times. The chain carries TRBV24-1 and TRBJ1-5; D is unresolved. This CDR3 has 13 residues. With 6 bases removed from V and 4 bases from J, the gap between germline ends came to 9 bases. Per the germline V gene, CDR1 is KGHDR and CDR2 is SFDVKD. Here the CDR3 DNA reads TGTGCCACCAGTCTCCAGTGGAATCAGCCCCAGCATTTT. It is translated as CATSLQWNQPQHF.

The table lists this clone with many counts. The chain combines TRBV18 with TRBJ1-4, with a tentative D call TRBD1 (5 bases). The CDR3 extends over 14 amino acids. Germline V gene data show CDR1 as KGHSH and CDR2 as LQKENI. The V end was cut by 3 bases, the J end by 8 bases, with 13 bases between. This CDR3 is CASSPAGRREKLFF. DNA for the CDR3: TGTGCCAGCTCACCCGCGGGGCGACGGGAAAAACTGTTTTTT.

This sequence joins TRBV9 and TRBJ2-3; a weak D match, TRBD1 (6 bases). Germline V CDR1 and CDR2: SGDLS, YYNGEE. The CDR3 has 15 residues. With 0 bases removed from V and 6 bases from J, the gap between germline ends came to 14 bases. For the CDR3, the DNA is TGTGCCAGCAGCGTAGCGGCGCGCCAGGGGGATACGCAGTATTTT. Its protein is CASSVAARQGDTQYF.

The chain has TRBV11-3 and TRBJ2-7; D not resolved. Germline V CDR1 and CDR2: SGHNT, YENEEA. The V gene lost 2 bases and the J gene lost 0 bases, with 8 bases spanning the gap. The CDR3 totals 14 residues. CDR3 loop: CASSLTVFSYEQYF. Written as DNA, the CDR3 is TGTGCCAGCAGCTTAACAGTTTTCTCCTACGAGCAGTACTTC.

The V gene is TRBV7-8, the J gene TRBJ2-3, with 9 bases aligning to TRBD2. CDR1 SGHVS and CDR2 FQNEAQ come from the germline V gene. The length of the CDR3 is 17 residues. Trimming removed 4 bases from V and 0 bases from J; junction bases left unmatched: 8. The CDR3 nucleotides read TGTGCCAGCAGCTATAATCTAGCGGGGCCTAGCACAGATACGCAGTATTTT. It is translated as CASSYNLAGPSTDTQYF.

The V gene is TRBV13, the J gene TRBJ2-7; 8 bases match TRBD2. This CDR3 spans 13 amino acids. Per germline, CDR1 PRHDT and CDR2 FYEKMQ (reference sequence). V was pared by 5 bases and J by 7 bases, with 7 bases of the junction left unmatched. The CDR3 nucleotides read TGTGCCAGCAGCCCCCTTAGCGGGACTGAGCAGTACTTC. Protein: CASSPLSGTEQYF.

The J gene is TRBJ1-2, the V gene TRBV3-1 (or the pseudogene TRBV3-2), with D perhaps TRBD1 (6 bases). The ends were cut back, 4 bases at V and 4 bases at J, with 10 bases in the middle. Germline V CDR1 and CDR2: LGHDT, YNNKEL (reference sequence). This CDR3 has 13 amino acids. The CDR3 spells CASSRSTGYGYTF. CDR3 nucleotide sequence: TGTGCCAGCAGCCGATCGACAGGCTATGGCTACACCTTC.

This clone was detected ten times or more. This sequence joins TRBV21-1 and TRBJ2-2; the table gives TRBD1 as D, unverified against the DNA. TRBV21-1 is listed as a pseudogene. This CDR3 contains 17 residues. The CDR3 loop is CASSKRRPGCTTGELFF. The CDR3 DNA follows: TGTGCCAGCAGCAAAAGAAGGCCAGGATGCACCACCGGGGAGCTGTTTTTT.

The chain combines TRBV5-4 with TRBJ2-1; D is ambiguous. CDR1 is SGHNT and CDR2 is YYREEE in the germline V gene (reference sequence). CDR3 length equals 17 residues. Trimming removed 2 bases at V and 5 bases at J, with 20 bases between. CDR3: CASSFSLSVLAHNEQFF. The DNA for the CDR3 is TGTGCCAGCAGCTTCAGTCTAAGCGTCTTGGCTCACAATGAGCAGTTCTTC.

The genes are TRBV9 and TRBJ2-6; TRBD1 is a possible D gene (8 bases). The length of the CDR3 is 19 residues. V was pared by 4 bases and J by 0 bases, with 20 bases between. Germline V gene data show CDR1 as SGDLS and CDR2 as YYNGEE. The CDR3 nucleotides are TGTGCCAGCAGCTTAACCCCCGGGGGGACAGGCTCTGGGGCCAACGTCCTGACTTTC. Its translation is CASSLTPGGTGSGANVLTF.

This clone appeared once. The chain is built from TRBV5-6 and TRBJ2-5; TRBD2 aligns across 8 bases. This CDR3 region has 14 residues. The V and J ends lost 4 bases and 2 bases, in that order; junction bases with no gene match: 4. CDR1 is SGHDT and CDR2 is YYEEEE in the germline V gene. CDR3 in DNA: TGTGCCAGCAGCCCGGGACTAGGACAAGAGACCCAGTACTTC. Protein product: CASSPGLGQETQYF. Full variable domain (rest looked up from reference TRBV5-6 and TRBJ2-5): DAGVTQSPTHLIKTRGQQVTLRCSPKSGHDTVSWYQQALGQGPQFIFQYYEEEERQRGNFPDRFSGHQFPNYSSELNVNALLLGDSALYLCASSPGLGQETQYFGPGTRLLVL.

The V and J genes are TRBV12-3 or TRBV12-4 and TRBJ2-1, with no clear D. The CDR3 is made up of 13 amino acids. Trimming left V 2 bases short and J 9 bases short, with 11 bases between. The CDR3 region has the DNA TGTGCCAGCAGTTTATCCCCCATCGGTGAGCAGTTCTTC. Encoded protein: CASSLSPIGEQFF.

In its sample, this clone was seen once. The J gene is TRBJ2-1, the V gene TRBV3-1 (or the pseudogene TRBV3-2); maybe TRBD1 (6 bases). V was trimmed by 1 base and J by 6 bases, leaving 16 bases between them. Per the germline V gene, CDR1 is LGHDT and CDR2 is YNNKEL (reference sequence). The CDR3 is made up of 16 amino acids. For the CDR3, the DNA is TGTGCCAGCAGCCAAGCCTCCGGGACAATCTCCAATGAGCAGTTCTTC. It is translated as CASSQASGTISNEQFF.

The table lists this clone with a few counts. The chain employs TRBV7-9 and TRBJ1-1; no clear D. In germline, CDR1 is SEHNR, CDR2 FQNEAQ (reference sequence). The CDR3 totals 12 residues. V was trimmed by 1 base and J by 3 bases, leaving 3 bases between them. CDR3 region: CASSLVDTEAFF. The CDR3 coding sequence is TGTGCCAGCAGCTTAGTAGACACTGAAGCTTTCTTT.